This T cell receptor (beta chain) stems from a study of cytomegalovirus exposure and HLA in healthy donors. This PCR relied on a set of 60 Vbeta primers and 13 Jbeta primers. Profiled with immunoSEQ multiplex PCR; TCRdb holds only in-frame clones, not every one. The sample shows nearly 70,000 clones, around 74% of them seen only once. Study results and caveats: Donors were assumed by presence/absence analyses to have roughly uniform sequencing depth. Several of the most significant clusters appeared, in a later analysis, to be linked to common viral pathogens. HLA restriction was apparent for most CMV-associated TCR beta chains in a later analysis.

Turning to this clone: Its antigen is undetermined.

The germline V gene has CDR1 MNHNS and CDR2 SASEGT. The CDR3 is 13 residues long. V was clipped by 1 base and J by 4 bases, with 7 bases between them. The sequence was obtained from a woman in her sixties in good health and CMV-seropositive. V gene TRBV6-1 combines with J gene TRBJ1-2; D call uncertain. The sample consisted of PBMCs. The CDR3 DNA sequence: TGTGCCAGCAGTGAAGTTGCGCTCTATGGCTACACCTTC. It is translated as CASSEVALYGYTF.